The entry below describes one T cell receptor beta chain. Its antigen is not known. This sample was taken from a study of cytomegalovirus exposure and HLA in healthy donors. J was trimmed by 5 bases and V by 1 base; bases with no gene match: 16. In germline, CDR1 is MNHEY, CDR2 SMNVEV (reference sequence). This CDR3 has 18 residues. Study results and caveats: When a later analysis was performed, an Asian-associated ancestry cluster reportedly had fewer N-insertions than the approximately 680-donor mean.

The PCR employed 60 Vbeta primers together with 13 Jbeta primers. The assay was immunoSEQ multiplex PCR, and TCRdb's table has in-frame clones only and misses some. The sample has 150,000 or so clones; approximately 82% are singletons. The chain recombines TRBV27 with TRBJ2-5; 7 bases fit TRBD2. Sequencing was done on a sample of PBMCs. The TCR comes from a female donor in good health and CMV-seronegative. The DNA of the CDR3 is TGTGCCAGCAGTTTATGGGCCCCTCAGGGAGGGCCTGTGGAGACCCAGTACTTC. Encoded protein: CASSLWAPQGGPVETQYF.